These 14 T cell receptor beta chains originate from one sample sequenced in a study of blood T cell repertoires in COVID-19 (dated by TCRdb to 2020 to 2022). Library generation was performed with the immunoSEQ multiplex PCR assay. Here the immuneACCESS table is served through TCRdb, limited to in-frame sequences with V and J called. Missing clones are a known gap in these copies; in checked studies unresolved V genes cover under half, and the rest lacks a known reason. The table for this sample lists 300,000 or so clones; 90% of them were counted only once. The ten largest make up about 2.4% of the sample. Sequenced input: PBMCs or T cells enriched from blood (not recorded which). The receptors stem from a man in his fifties or sixties who had recovered from COVID-19.

This clone appeared a single time. V and J are TRBV10-3 and TRBJ2-3; D not resolved. Per germline, CDR1 ENHRY and CDR2 SYGVKD. CDR3 length equals 16 residues. Trimming shortened V by 0 bases and J by 0 bases, and 10 bases separated the two germline ends. The CDR3 sequence: CAISESARASTDTQYF. DNA of the CDR3: TGTGCCATCAGTGAGTCCGCACGAGCAAGCACAGATACGCAGTATTTT.

The gene calls are TRBV30 and TRBJ1-1; 7 nucleotides agree with TRBD1. The V gene's germline CDR1 is GTSNPN and CDR2 SVGIG (reference sequence). The CDR3 extends over 15 amino acids. After removal of 1 base from V and 4 bases from J, the junction contained 9 bases not matched to a gene. This chain's CDR3 is CAWSDRGRWSTEAFF. The DNA of the CDR3 is TGTGCCTGGAGTGACAGGGGACGGTGGAGCACTGAAGCTTTCTTT. Full variable domain (rest looked up from reference TRBV30 and TRBJ1-1): SQTIHQWPATLVQPVGSPLSLECTVEGTSNPNLYWYRQAAGRGLQLLFYSVGIGQISSEVPQNLSASRPQDRQFILSSKKLLLSDSGFYLCAWSDRGRWSTEAFFGQGTRLTVV.

The rearrangement links TRBV19 to TRBJ2-3; 7 nucleotides agree with TRBD2. Per germline, CDR1 LNHDA and CDR2 SQIVND (reference sequence). The CDR3 is 15 amino acids. Germline trimming cut 3 bases from V and 0 bases from J; bases unmatched to any gene: 3. The CDR3: CASSIGGLSTDTQYF. CDR3 coding DNA: TGTGCCAGTAGTATCGGGGGGTTGAGCACAGATACGCAGTATTTT.

This rearrangement joins TRBV2 to TRBJ2-1; weak D call: TRBD2 (5 bases). Germline CDR1 and CDR2: SNHLY and FYNNEI. Trimming removed 2 bases from V and 9 bases from J, with 17 bases in between. This CDR3 has 15 amino acids. This chain's CDR3 is CASSEKRIVVGEQFF. Here the CDR3 DNA reads TGTGCCAGCAGTGAAAAGCGGATCGTGGTCGGTGAGCAGTTCTTC.

J is TRBJ1-5 and V is TRBV13, with TRBD1 matching over 7 bases. J lost 1 base, V lost 4 bases, and 7 bases had no gene match. CDR1 and CDR2 (germline): PRHDT, FYEKMQ (reference sequence). The CDR3 consists of 16 residues. The chain's CDR3 is CASSSTSGGSNQPQHF. The CDR3 bases are TGTGCCAGCAGCTCGACTTCAGGGGGAAGCAATCAGCCCCAGCATTTT.

The chain recombines TRBV10-1 with TRBJ2-3; 11 bases map to TRBD2. After removal of 2 bases from V and 6 bases from J, the junction contained 10 bases not matched to a gene. The V gene's germline CDR1 is WNHNN and CDR2 SYGVQD (reference sequence). The CDR3 extends over 17 amino acids. The DNA for the CDR3 is TGCGCCAGCAGTGAGCCTAGACTAGCGGGGTCGTGGGATACGCAGTATTTT. Amino acids: CASSEPRLAGSWDTQYF.

The rearrangement uses TRBV5-1 and TRBJ2-2; 10 bases are shared with TRBD2. Looked up from germline, CDR1 is SGHRS and CDR2 is YFSETQ. CDR3 length equals 15 residues. Trimming cost V 0 bases and J 7 bases; bases outside gene matches: 3. The CDR3 sequence is CASSLVPSGSGELFF. The CDR3 nucleotides read TGCGCCAGCAGCTTGGTCCCTAGCGGGAGCGGGGAGCTGTTTTTT. Looking up the rest from reference TRBV5-1 and TRBJ2-2 gives the full variable domain: KAGVTQTPRYLIKTRGQQVTLSCSPISGHRSVSWYQQTPGQGLQFLFEYFSETQRNKGNFPGRFSGRQFSNSRSEMNVSTLELGDSALYLCASSLVPSGSGELFFGEGSRLTVL.

This chain connects TRBV27 to TRBJ2-7; D is unclear. CDR1 is MNHEY, CDR2 SMNVEV, per germline (reference sequence). The CDR3 is 14 amino acids. The ends were cut back, 0 bases at V and 2 bases at J, with 8 bases in the middle. For the CDR3, the DNA is TGTGCCAGCAGTTTATCGGAGAGGACCTACGAGCAGTACTTC. It yields the protein CASSLSERTYEQYF.

This clone was counted only a few times. J is TRBJ2-7 and V is TRBV10-2; D is perhaps TRBD1 (6 bases). Germline CDR1 is WSHSY and CDR2 is SAAADI. V dropped 6 bases and J dropped 3 bases, with 9 bases sitting between them. The CDR3 totals 12 residues. The DNA of the CDR3 is TGCGCCAGCAGCTCGACAGGCTACGAGCAGTACTTC. Its translation: CASSSTGYEQYF.

On this clone: At the DNA level, this CDR3 is encoded by other sequences in the same sample as well. V usage is TRBV30 and J usage is TRBJ1-5, with D hard to call. V lost 3 bases and J 2 bases, leaving 11 bases between the germline ends. The CDR3 covers 14 residues. Germline V gene lookup returns CDR1 GTSNPN and CDR2 SVGIG (reference sequence). CDR3: CAWSPGGGNQPQHF. Written as DNA, the CDR3 is TGTGCCTGGAGCCCCGGTGGAGGCAATCAGCCCCAGCATTTT. The full variable domain, with the rest looked up from reference TRBV30 and TRBJ1-5, is SQTIHQWPATLVQPVGSPLSLECTVEGTSNPNLYWYRQAAGRGLQLLFYSVGIGQISSEVPQNLSASRPQDRQFILSSKKLLLSDSGFYLCAWSPGGGNQPQHFGDGTRLSIL.

This clone was seen a single time. V is TRBV14 and J is TRBJ2-5; D not certain. Germline CDR1 SGHDN, CDR2 FVKESK. Trimming stripped 2 bases from V and 5 bases from J, with 12 bases between. The CDR3 has 14 residues. The CDR3 region has the DNA TGTGCCAGCAGCCAATTTCGCCTTCAGGAGACCCAGTACTTC. Protein sequence: CASSQFRLQETQYF.

J is TRBJ1-1 and V is TRBV5-6, with 8 bases lining up with TRBD1. CDR3 size: 15 residues. After removal of 2 bases from V and 4 bases from J, the junction contained 7 bases not matched to a gene. The germline gives CDR1 SGHDT, CDR2 YYEEEE. The CDR3 DNA reads as TGTGCCAGCAGCTTTCGGAGGACAGGGACCACTGAAGCTTTCTTT. It encodes CASSFRRTGTTEAFF.

V and J are TRBV19 and TRBJ1-1; TRBD1 is a possible D gene (6 bases). Trimming shortened V by 5 bases and J by 3 bases, and 10 bases separated the two germline ends. This CDR3 spans 13 amino acids. The V gene's germline CDR1 is LNHDA and CDR2 SQIVND (reference sequence). This chain's CDR3 is CASSSHRDTEAFF. CDR3 in DNA: TGTGCCAGTAGTTCCCACAGGGACACTGAAGCTTTCTTT.

The table lists this clone with a count of one. CDR3 amino acids: CASSPPGQAYEQYF. Here the CDR3 DNA reads TGTGCCAGCAGCCCACCGGGACAAGCCTACGAGCAGTACTTC. The J gene is TRBJ2-7, the V gene TRBV5-4; D perhaps matches TRBD1 (6 bases). The V end was cut by 4 bases, the J end by 2 bases, with 13 bases between. The length of the CDR3 is 14 residues. CDR1 is SGHNT and CDR2 is YYREEE in the germline V gene (reference sequence).